This T cell receptor (beta chain) was found in a study of T-cell reconstitution after alpha-beta-depleted transplantation in children. This clonotype was counted at least ten times. The TCRbeta library incorporated unique molecular identifiers. TCRdb re-called the PCR reads with MiXCR, one entry per CDR3 protein. The data contain 700,000 to 950,000 distinct CDR3 sequences, about 16% of them seen just once; the ten biggest clones take up roughly 5%. With 6 bases clipped from V and 3 bases from J, the junction kept 5 bases outside the gene matches. CDR3 length equals 14 residues. The chain uses TRBV12-3 or TRBV12-4 and TRBJ1-2; 9 nucleotides line up with TRBD1. The sequence derives from a male patient younger than 18 who had a stem cell transplant for acute lymphoblastic leukemia, so the T cells may come from the graft donor. Sequenced here: PBMCs, mostly from graft donor cells, sampled 360 days after TCRalphabeta/CD19-depleted stem cell transplant. CDR3 loop: CASRKDRGYYGYTF. CDR3 nucleotide sequence: TGTGCCAGCAGAAAGGACAGGGGATACTATGGCTACACCTTC.